These 30 T cell receptor beta chains were sequenced from one sample in a study of blood T cell repertoires in COVID-19. Here immunoSEQ multiplex PCR was the method, and the copy in TCRdb shows in-frame clones only, minus some. The table shows roughly 300,000 clones, with approximately 91% occurring only once. The sequenced material came from peripheral blood. The origin of the receptors is a woman in her twenties or thirties with COVID-19, enrolled during active disease.

The chain combines TRBV5-4 with TRBJ1-1; D is uncertain. The CDR3 loop spans 13 amino acids. Trimming took off 0 bases at V and 0 bases at J, with 3 bases between the two ends. From germline, CDR1 is SGHNT and CDR2 YYREEE (reference sequence). DNA of the CDR3: TGTGCCAGCAGCTTGGTAGTGAACACTGAAGCTTTCTTT. This gives the protein CASSLVVNTEAFF.

V gene TRBV5-1 combines with J gene TRBJ1-1, with 9 bases lining up with TRBD1. The CDR3 runs to 15 residues. Trimming took 3 bases from V and 1 from J; bases not matched to a gene: 4. In germline, CDR1 is SGHRS, CDR2 YFSETQ. This CDR3 reads CASSYGQGRNTEAFF. The CDR3 DNA follows: TGCGCCAGCAGCTATGGACAGGGGAGGAACACTGAAGCTTTCTTT. The whole variable domain, remainder taken from reference TRBV5-1 and TRBJ1-1, is KAGVTQTPRYLIKTRGQQVTLSCSPISGHRSVSWYQQTPGQGLQFLFEYFSETQRNKGNFPGRFSGRQFSNSRSEMNVSTLELGDSALYLCASSYGQGRNTEAFFGQGTRLTVV.

The chain couples TRBV7-8 to TRBJ2-5, with D possibly matching TRBD1 (6 bases). The CDR3 sequence is 16 residues long. CDR1 is SGHVS and CDR2 is FQNEAQ in the germline V gene. V was pared by 3 bases and J by 5 bases, with 19 bases between. The CDR3 bases are TGTGCCAGCAGCTTCGTCGGACAGCGACATAGGGAGACCCAGTACTTC. Its protein product is CASSFVGQRHRETQYF.

The chain joins TRBV3-1 (or the pseudogene TRBV3-2) to TRBJ2-3; 10 bases line up with TRBD2. Germline V gene sequence: CDR1 LGHDT, CDR2 YNNKEL (reference sequence). The CDR3 sequence is 17 residues long. The V segment lost 4 bases and the J segment 0 bases; nucleotides outside the gene matches: 7. This chain's CDR3 is CASSRHLAGVSTDTQYF. The CDR3 DNA is TGTGCCAGCAGCCGACACCTAGCGGGAGTTAGCACAGATACGCAGTATTTT.

This rearrangement joins TRBV12-5 to TRBJ2-5; tentative D call: TRBD1 (5 bases). The V gene lost 0 bases and the J gene lost 4 bases, with 12 bases spanning the gap. Germline-derived CDR1 and CDR2 are LGHNT and FRNRAP. This CDR3 comprises 15 residues. The CDR3: CASGLVLMGRETQYF. The CDR3, as DNA: TGTGCTAGTGGTTTGGTACTAATGGGGCGAGAGACCCAGTACTTC.

This sequence joins TRBV29-1 and TRBJ2-3; 10 nucleotides agree with TRBD2. There are 14 residues in the CDR3. Germline values: CDR1 SQVTM, CDR2 ANQGSEA. Unmatched junction bases numbered 7, after V lost 6 bases and J lost 4 bases. In DNA form, the CDR3 reads TGCAGCGTAGATGGACTAGCGGCGGCAGATACGCAGTATTTT. Residues: CSVDGLAAADTQYF.

This clone was seen only once. The chain employs TRBV5-1 and TRBJ1-2, with TRBD1 matching 9 bases. The CDR3 length is 15 residues. Germline values: CDR1 SGHRS, CDR2 YFSETQ. The J segment lost 2 bases and the V segment lost 4 bases, leaving 6 bases of the junction unmatched. The CDR3 here is CASSVGQGLNYGYTF. The CDR3 region has the DNA TGCGCCAGCAGCGTGGGACAGGGACTCAACTATGGCTACACCTTC.

J is TRBJ2-3 and V is TRBV10-2; D ambiguous. In germline, CDR1 is WSHSY, CDR2 SAAADI. Trimming shortened V by 8 bases and J by 4 bases, and 4 bases separated the two germline ends. The CDR3 spans 10 residues. The CDR3 coding sequence is TGCGCCAGCGGCTCAGATACGCAGTATTTT. It yields the protein CASGSDTQYF.

J is TRBJ1-1 and V is TRBV3-1 (or the pseudogene TRBV3-2); no clear D gene. Germline V gene lookup returns CDR1 LGHDT and CDR2 YNNKEL (reference sequence). With 4 bases removed from V and 5 bases from J, the gap between germline ends came to 20 bases. This CDR3 region has 16 residues. The CDR3 here is CASSPYDRGFRTEAFF. The CDR3 DNA follows: TGTGCCAGCAGCCCCTATGACCGGGGTTTCAGGACTGAAGCTTTCTTT.

The rearrangement joins TRBV19 to TRBJ1-1; perhaps TRBD1 as D (6 bases). V was shortened by 7 bases and J by 10 bases, with 22 bases between the two germline ends. The CDR3 spans 14 residues. Looked up from germline, CDR1 is LNHDA and CDR2 is SQIVND (reference sequence). The CDR3 spells CASKITGSGVLAFF. CDR3 bases: TGTGCCAGTAAAATAACAGGGTCCGGTGTCCTAGCTTTCTTT.

V and J are TRBV5-4 and TRBJ2-7, with TRBD1 identical over 10 bases. From germline, CDR1 is SGHNT and CDR2 YYREEE (reference sequence). The CDR3 spans 16 residues. V lost 4 bases and J lost 0; bases outside the gene matches: 7. This CDR3 is CASSAPRQGASYEQYF. CDR3 nucleotide sequence: TGTGCCAGCAGCGCCCCGCGACAGGGGGCCTCCTACGAGCAGTACTTC.

CDR3: CATSDSGTGSGYTF. In nucleotides, the CDR3 is TGTGCCACCAGTGACTCCGGGACAGGGAGTGGCTACACCTTC. The rearrangement links TRBV24-1 to TRBJ1-2, with TRBD1 identical over 9 bases. Trimming cost V 4 bases and J 7 bases; bases outside gene matches: 6. The germline gives CDR1 KGHDR, CDR2 SFDVKD. The CDR3 is made up of 14 amino acids.

The chain combines TRBV27 with TRBJ2-1, with TRBD2 identical over 8 bases. Germline lookup yields CDR1 MNHEY and CDR2 SMNVEV (reference sequence). The length of the CDR3 is 15 residues. Trimming removed 2 bases from V and 9 bases from J; junction bases left unmatched: 9. The DNA of the CDR3 is TGTGCCAGCAGTTTAGCGGGAGGAACCCTGGTTGAGCAGTTCTTC. This codes for CASSLAGGTLVEQFF.

V and J are TRBV28 and TRBJ2-1; TRBD2 aligns across 10 bases. Germline V lookup: CDR1 MDHEN, CDR2 SYDVKM. The CDR3 is 16 amino acids. After removal of 5 bases from V and 0 bases from J, the junction contained 4 bases not matched to a gene. CDR3 in amino acids: CASSASGSGSYNEQFF. CDR3 nucleotides: TGTGCCAGCAGTGCTAGCGGGAGCGGCTCCTACAATGAGCAGTTCTTC.

V usage is TRBV5-5 and J usage is TRBJ2-3; 10 bases agree with TRBD2. The CDR3 totals 14 residues. CDR1 and CDR2 (germline): SGHKS, YYEKEE (reference sequence). J lost 1 base, V lost 9 bases, and 5 bases had no gene match. CDR3 sequence: CATYGTSGTDTQYF. The CDR3 DNA reads as TGTGCCACCTACGGGACTAGCGGCACAGATACGCAGTATTTT.

V and J are TRBV6-1 and TRBJ2-3, with 10 nucleotides matching TRBD2. The ends lost 0 bases at V and 9 bases at J; junction bases unmatched: 12. The CDR3 contains 17 residues. From germline, CDR1 is MNHNS and CDR2 SASEGT. CDR3 loop: CASSEALLRASGRTQYF. The CDR3 DNA reads as TGTGCCAGCAGTGAAGCGCTACTCCGGGCTAGCGGGAGAACGCAGTATTTT.

This clone showed up just a few times. This chain joins TRBV5-4 and TRBJ1-2; TRBD1 matches at 8 bases. Looked up from germline, CDR1 is SGHNT and CDR2 is YYREEE (reference sequence). This CDR3 has 14 residues. The trim removed 4 bases at V and 4 bases at J, leaving 6 bases unmatched. CDR3 sequence (DNA): TGTGCCAGCAGCACGGGACAGGAGGGCTATGGCTACACCTTC. Its protein is CASSTGQEGYGYTF.

V gene TRBV28 combines with J gene TRBJ1-2, with D tentatively TRBD1 (5 bases). From germline, CDR1 is MDHEN and CDR2 SYDVKM. The V and J ends lost 6 bases and 3 bases respectively, with 14 bases between them. CDR3 length: 14 amino acids. DNA for the CDR3: TGTGCCAGCAGAACAGGCAACTCTTACTATGGCTACACCTTC. It yields the protein CASRTGNSYYGYTF.

This clone appeared a few times. V usage is TRBV27 and J usage is TRBJ1-5; D might be TRBD1 (6 bases). Per germline, CDR1 MNHEY and CDR2 SMNVEV (reference sequence). The germline V and J ends were trimmed by 2 bases and 7 bases, with 12 bases remaining between them. CDR3 length: 14 residues. CDR3 sequence (DNA): TGTGCCAGCAGTTTAACAGGGACCAGCCAGCCCCAGCATTTT. Amino acids: CASSLTGTSQPQHF.

The J gene is TRBJ2-1, the V gene TRBV6-4; 10 bases fit TRBD1. This CDR3 region has 14 residues. J gave up 6 bases and V 8 bases, and 7 bases lay outside the gene matches. Germline CDR1 is MRHNA and CDR2 is SNTAGT. The DNA of the CDR3 is TGTGCCAGCTCTCGGGACAGGGGTGGCAATGAGCAGTTCTTC. Protein product: CASSRDRGGNEQFF.

This chain joins TRBV6-4 and TRBJ1-5, with 9 bases identical to TRBD1. In germline, CDR1 is MRHNA, CDR2 SNTAGT. V trimming: 5 bases; J trimming: 2 bases; junction bases outside the gene matches: 7. This CDR3 is 16 amino acids long. This CDR3 is CASSPQGAGGNQPQHF. The DNA for the CDR3 is TGTGCCAGCAGTCCACAGGGGGCCGGGGGCAATCAGCCCCAGCATTTT.

The rearrangement joins TRBV13 to TRBJ1-6, with TRBD1 as a possible D gene (5 bases). Trimming took off 4 bases at V and 5 bases at J, with 9 bases between the two ends. Germline CDR1 is PRHDT and CDR2 is FYEKMQ (reference sequence). The CDR3 runs 14 residues. The CDR3 is CASSYRQDNSPLHF. CDR3 sequence (DNA): TGTGCCAGCAGCTACAGGCAGGATAATTCACCCCTCCACTTT.

The chain carries TRBV7-2 and TRBJ2-3; maybe TRBD1 (5 bases). This CDR3 spans 13 amino acids. CDR1 SGHTA and CDR2 FQGNSA come from the germline V gene. With 1 base removed from V and 5 bases from J, the gap between germline ends came to 7 bases. CDR3 residues: CASSLGTQDTQYF. The CDR3 DNA reads as TGTGCCAGCAGCTTAGGGACACAAGATACGCAGTATTTT.

J is TRBJ2-1 and V is TRBV3-1 (or the pseudogene TRBV3-2); 8 bases are shared with TRBD1. V was clipped by 1 base and J by 7 bases; unmatched bases: 6. The length of the CDR3 is 15 residues. The germline CDR1 and CDR2 sequences are LGHDT and YNNKEL (reference sequence). CDR3 sequence (DNA): TGTGCCAGCAGCCAAGCCAGGGGGCATAGTAATGAGCAGTTCTTC. It encodes CASSQARGHSNEQFF.

This sequence joins TRBV28 and TRBJ2-1; 9 nucleotides align to TRBD1. J lost 6 bases, V lost 5 bases, and 8 bases had no gene match. Germline V gene lookup returns CDR1 MDHEN and CDR2 SYDVKM. The CDR3 totals 15 residues. The CDR3 reads CASSGGDRVGNEQFF. The CDR3 nucleotides read TGTGCCAGCAGTGGGGGGGACAGGGTAGGCAATGAGCAGTTCTTC.

The chain couples TRBV2 to TRBJ1-6; 10 nucleotides line up with TRBD1. This CDR3 has 13 amino acids. Germline V lookup: CDR1 SNHLY, CDR2 FYNNEI. The J segment lost 7 bases and the V segment lost 10 bases, leaving 4 bases of the junction unmatched. Here the CDR3 reads CANRDRGNSPLHF. CDR3 in DNA: TGTGCCAACCGGGACAGGGGAAATTCACCCCTCCACTTT.

The chain couples TRBV19 to TRBJ2-2; TRBD2 aligns across 10 bases. CDR3 size: 15 residues. Trimming at V came to 5 bases and at J to 6 bases, leaving 6 bases not matched to a gene. Germline-derived CDR1 and CDR2 are LNHDA and SQIVND (reference sequence). Here the CDR3 DNA reads TGTGCCAGTAGTCGGTGGCTAGCGGGAGCCGGGGAGCTGTTTTTT. As protein: CASSRWLAGAGELFF.

This clone has just one count. The same CDR3 also results from other DNA sequences found in this sample. This rearrangement joins TRBV6-5 to TRBJ1-5; 10 nucleotides line up with TRBD1. The CDR3 runs 14 residues. Germline V lookup: CDR1 MNHEY, CDR2 SVGAGI. With V trimmed by 6 bases and J by 2 bases, 1 base remained unmatched. This chain's CDR3 is CASRGTGGNQPQHF. CDR3 in DNA: TGTGCCAGCAGAGGGACAGGGGGCAATCAGCCCCAGCATTTT.

The rearrangement joins TRBV6-6 to TRBJ1-1; D gene uncertain. The V and J ends lost 4 bases and 0 bases respectively, with 6 bases between them. From germline, CDR1 is MNHNY and CDR2 SVGAGI (reference sequence). The CDR3 is 13 residues long. CDR3 nucleotide sequence: TGTGCCAGCAGTTTGTCAGTGAACACTGAAGCTTTCTTT. This sequence encodes CASSLSVNTEAFF.

CDR3 nucleotides: TGTGCCAGCAGCTTTAGTCAGGGGATAGGGAACACTGAAGCTTTCTTT. Residues: CASSFSQGIGNTEAFF. The J gene is TRBJ1-1, the V gene TRBV5-5, with D possibly TRBD1 on 6 matching bases. The CDR3 has 16 residues. The V and J ends lost 2 bases and 1 base respectively, with 15 bases between them. The germline CDR1 and CDR2 sequences are SGHKS and YYEKEE (reference sequence).